This T cell receptor beta chain came from a study of shared clonotypes between healthy human individuals. Study-level points and caveats: Naive subsets generally exceeded memory subsets in estimated richness.

The deep-level immunoSEQ assay was used. The method was immunoSEQ multiplex PCR; TCRdb's version includes in-frame clones alone and lacks a portion of them. The sample contains about 2.4 million clones, more than 80% of which appear only once. The CDR3 consists of 16 residues. Germline V gene sequence: CDR1 SEHNR, CDR2 FQNEAQ (reference sequence). Trimming removed 5 bases from V and 9 bases from J, with 20 bases in between. With respect to this clone: Antigen unknown.

The J gene is TRBJ1-6, the V gene TRBV7-9; possible D gene TRBD1, 5 bases. The clonotype comes from a man between 18 and 35 years old in good health. Material for sequencing was naive CD4+ T cells sorted from blood. Specified subset: CD45RA+ positively selected. The CDR3 DNA sequence: TGTGCCAGCAGCCCAGGGACGGCGGCTGGGGTTTCACCCCTCCACTTT. Its translation is CASSPGTAAGVSPLHF.